This TCR beta chain emerged from a study of T-cell memory formation after mild COVID-19. Study results and limitations: Cross-reactive memory seemingly joined, as some responding clones were found in pre-infection memory. Chiefly within CM and EM were the contracting CD4+ clones; CD8+ ones were within EMRA.

The CDR3 totals 17 residues. V was clipped by 5 bases and J by 3 bases; unmatched bases: 13. The germline V gene has CDR1 SGHNT and CDR2 YENEEA. MiXCR was run by TCRdb on the 5' RACE reads, yielding one entry per CDR3 protein. The data show some 260,000 distinct CDR3 sequences, with 15% to 20% seen just once and 3.5% to 4% held by the top ten. About this clonotype itself: The target antigen is unknown.

This clonotype was sampled from a young man who had mild COVID-19 (a few samples of this study predate the infection). Cell type and time point are not known. This chain joins TRBV11-3 and TRBJ2-3, with 8 bases that match TRBD2. Sequencing was carried out using PBMCs or a T cell subset sorted from them (not recorded which). The CDR3 loop is CASSPAARGAGTDTQYF. The CDR3 nucleotides are TGTGCCAGCAGCCCCGCAGCGCGGGGGGCAGGGACAGATACGCAGTATTTT.